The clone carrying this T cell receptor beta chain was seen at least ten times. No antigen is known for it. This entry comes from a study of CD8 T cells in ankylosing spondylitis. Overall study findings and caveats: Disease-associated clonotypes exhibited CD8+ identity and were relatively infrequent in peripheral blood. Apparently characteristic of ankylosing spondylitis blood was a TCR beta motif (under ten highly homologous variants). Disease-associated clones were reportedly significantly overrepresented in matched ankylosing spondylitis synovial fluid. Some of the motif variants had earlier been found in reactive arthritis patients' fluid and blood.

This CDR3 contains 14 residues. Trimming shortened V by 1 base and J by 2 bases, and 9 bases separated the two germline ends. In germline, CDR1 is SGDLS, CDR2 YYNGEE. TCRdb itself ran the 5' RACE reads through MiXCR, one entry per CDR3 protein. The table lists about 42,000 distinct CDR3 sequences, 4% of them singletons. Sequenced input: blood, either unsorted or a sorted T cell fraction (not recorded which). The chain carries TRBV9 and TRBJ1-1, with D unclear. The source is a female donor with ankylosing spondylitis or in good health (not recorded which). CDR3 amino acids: CASSVLDVNTEAFF. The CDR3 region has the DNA TGTGCCAGCAGCGTACTGGACGTAAACACTGAAGCTTTCTTT.